One and the same sample provided the 32 T cell receptor beta chains below, sequenced in a study of blood T cell repertoires in COVID-19. Using immunoSEQ multiplex PCR, the repertoire was profiled, and TCRdb retains in-frame clones only, with some absent. The table has over 250,000 clones, around nine tenths seen once; the top ten hold roughly 2.1%. Sample: peripheral blood. The receptors were gathered from a man aged 50 to 59 with acute or convalescent COVID-19.

This chain uses TRBV27 with TRBJ2-7; 8 nucleotides agree with TRBD1. The CDR3 contains 15 residues. From germline, CDR1 is MNHEY and CDR2 SMNVEV (reference sequence). V shed 4 bases, J shed 4 bases, and the junction held 9 bases outside the gene matches. The CDR3 spells CASSYGQGGGYEQYF. Here the CDR3 DNA reads TGTGCCAGCAGTTATGGACAGGGAGGAGGATACGAGCAGTACTTC.

This chain uses TRBV5-1 with TRBJ2-1; TRBD1 might be the D (6 bases). Trimming stripped 2 bases from V and 3 bases from J, with 12 bases between. The CDR3 runs 15 residues. Germline V lookup: CDR1 SGHRS, CDR2 YFSETQ. CDR3 residues: CASSFDRSRYNEQFF. The DNA of the CDR3 is TGCGCCAGCAGCTTCGACAGGTCCCGCTACAATGAGCAGTTCTTC.

This chain uses TRBV6-5 with TRBJ1-2, with D possibly matching TRBD1 (6 bases). The V end lost 4 bases, the J end lost 4 bases, and 13 bases lay between the germline ends. CDR1 and CDR2 (germline): MNHEY, SVGAGI. There are 14 residues in the CDR3. The CDR3, as DNA: TGTGCCAGCAGTTGGGGTGGGGGCCCCTATGGCTACACCTTC. Encoded protein: CASSWGGGPYGYTF.

The chain combines TRBV20-1 with TRBJ1-1; 7 nucleotides match TRBD1. V lost 6 bases to trimming and J lost 9 bases; unmatched junction nucleotides: 7. Germline V gives CDR1 DFQATT, CDR2 SNEGSKA (reference sequence). The CDR3 has 11 residues. The DNA of the CDR3 is TGCAGTGCCTCTACAGGGGCTCAAGCTTTCTTT. This codes for CSASTGAQAFF.

The chain employs TRBV5-1 and TRBJ1-5; 7 bases fit TRBD1. The CDR3 has 14 amino acids. The junction had 4 bases not matched to a gene; V was cut back by 4 bases and J by 3 bases. Germline loops: CDR1 SGHRS, CDR2 YFSETQ. CDR3 region: CASSPTGPNQPQHF. The DNA of the CDR3 is TGCGCCAGCAGCCCGACAGGGCCCAATCAGCCCCAGCATTTT.

The chain couples TRBV5-1 to TRBJ2-5, with D possibly being TRBD1 (6 bases). Trimming took off 6 bases at V and 1 base at J, with 19 bases between the two ends. This CDR3 region has 16 residues. Germline-derived CDR1 and CDR2 are SGHRS and YFSETQ. The CDR3 loop reads CASTTTPQGIQETQYF. DNA of the CDR3: TGCGCCAGCACAACAACTCCACAGGGTATCCAAGAGACCCAGTACTTC.

The J gene is TRBJ1-1, the V gene TRBV7-8; 7 bases fit TRBD1. The CDR3 is 17 amino acids. V shed 0 bases, J shed 0 bases, and the junction held 7 bases outside the gene matches. Per the germline V gene, CDR1 is SGHVS and CDR2 is FQNEAQ. The CDR3 is CASSLAVATGMNTEAFF. For the CDR3, the DNA is TGTGCCAGCAGCTTAGCTGTCGCGACAGGGATGAACACTGAAGCTTTCTTT.

This chain joins TRBV27 and TRBJ1-5, with TRBD1 matching over 7 bases. V shed 5 bases, J shed 4 bases, and the junction held 2 bases outside the gene matches. Germline-derived CDR1 and CDR2 are MNHEY and SMNVEV (reference sequence). CDR3 length: 13 amino acids. CDR3: CASSRDRNQPQHF. The CDR3 coding sequence is TGTGCCAGCAGTCGGGACAGAAATCAGCCCCAGCATTTT.

This chain connects TRBV10-2 to TRBJ1-3, with D perhaps TRBD1 (5 bases). This CDR3 contains 14 residues. Deletions cut 6 bases from V and 4 bases from J, with 13 bases between. Germline lookup yields CDR1 WSHSY and CDR2 SAAADI. In DNA, the CDR3 is TGCGCCAGCAGATCAGGGTTCCCGGGAAACACCATATATTTT. Its translation: CASRSGFPGNTIYF.

The chain carries TRBV15 and TRBJ1-1; D not certain. The CDR3 consists of 13 residues. V was pared by 1 base and J by 10 bases, with 13 bases between. From germline, CDR1 is LNHNV and CDR2 YYDKDF (reference sequence). In DNA, the CDR3 is TGTGCCACCAGCAGAGCCCACAGATTAGGAGCTTTCTTT. Amino acid sequence: CATSRAHRLGAFF.

V usage is TRBV29-1 and J usage is TRBJ2-7; possibly TRBD2 for D (6 bases). Trimming shortened V by 1 base and J by 5 bases, and 9 bases separated the two germline ends. The length of the CDR3 is 12 residues. Germline CDR1 reads SQVTM; CDR2 reads ANQGSEA. The CDR3 here is CSVEGPGDEQYF. The CDR3 coding sequence is TGCAGCGTTGAAGGGCCGGGGGACGAGCAGTACTTC.

The chain combines TRBV19 with TRBJ1-5; D may be TRBD1 (5 bases). Germline CDR1 and CDR2: LNHDA and SQIVND (reference sequence). Trimming cost V 5 bases and J 4 bases, with 15 bases left between them. The CDR3 consists of 15 residues. The CDR3 DNA is TGTGCCAGTAGTGTCGACAGAGGACCAAATCAGCCCCAGCATTTT. Amino acid sequence: CASSVDRGPNQPQHF.

The gene calls are TRBV5-1 and TRBJ1-6; D is ambiguous. CDR1 SGHRS and CDR2 YFSETQ come from the germline V gene. The CDR3 runs to 18 residues. V shed 0 bases and J shed 0 bases, with 13 bases lying between them. The CDR3 nucleotides read TGCGCCAGCAGCTTGGCCATGGGCCGTAGCTCCTATAATTCACCCCTCCACTTT. It specifies CASSLAMGRSSYNSPLHF. Full variable domain (missing parts from reference TRBV5-1 and TRBJ1-6): KAGVTQTPRYLIKTRGQQVTLSCSPISGHRSVSWYQQTPGQGLQFLFEYFSETQRNKGNFPGRFSGRQFSNSRSEMNVSTLELGDSALYLCASSLAMGRSSYNSPLHFGNGTRLTVT.

The chain recombines TRBV5-1 with TRBJ1-1, with a possible D match to TRBD1 (5 bases). Trimming removed 0 bases at V and 0 bases at J, with 6 bases between. Per the germline V gene, CDR1 is SGHRS and CDR2 is YFSETQ. CDR3 length: 14 residues. CDR3 nucleotides: TGCGCCAGCAGCTTGGCAGGGATGAACACTGAAGCTTTCTTT. It specifies CASSLAGMNTEAFF.

The V gene is TRBV12-3 or TRBV12-4, the J gene TRBJ1-2; D unclear. The CDR3 is made up of 12 amino acids. Trimming left V 3 bases short and J 7 bases short, with 9 bases between. Here the CDR3 DNA reads TGTGCCAGCAGTTTGTCGGTCGGTGGCTACACCTTC. This sequence encodes CASSLSVGGYTF.

There are a few counts of this clone. V and J are TRBV6-5 and TRBJ1-2; tentatively, D is TRBD1 (5 bases). Trimming removed 7 bases from V and 6 bases from J, with 21 bases in between. CDR1 and CDR2 from the germline V gene are MNHEY and SVGAGI. This CDR3 has 15 amino acids. The chain's CDR3 is CASTPRVTGWDGYTF. Written as DNA, the CDR3 is TGTGCCAGCACTCCCCGCGTAACAGGATGGGATGGCTACACCTTC.

This chain uses TRBV19 with TRBJ2-3, with D possibly matching TRBD2 (6 bases). Germline CDR1 LNHDA, CDR2 SQIVND (reference sequence). The CDR3 runs 14 residues. V was cut by 4 bases and J by 4 bases, with 12 bases left in between. The CDR3 nucleotides are TGTGCCAGTAGTAAGGGAAGGGAGGCAGATACGCAGTATTTT. Its translation is CASSKGREADTQYF.

J is TRBJ2-7 and V is TRBV6-6; 7 nucleotides match TRBD2. The CDR3 covers 13 residues. Trimming removed 6 bases from V and 7 bases from J; junction bases left unmatched: 9. Germline V gives CDR1 MNHNY, CDR2 SVGAGI (reference sequence). Here the CDR3 reads CASRGGIYEEQYF. The CDR3 nucleotides read TGTGCCAGCAGGGGGGGGATTTACGAGGAGCAGTACTTC.

This clone has just one count. The CDR3 DNA reads TGTGCCAGCAGCCAAGTCGGGACAACTTCTAACTATGGCTACACCTTC. As protein: CASSQVGTTSNYGYTF. The chain links TRBV3-1 (or the pseudogene TRBV3-2) to TRBJ1-2; a weak D match, TRBD1 (6 bases). Trimming took off 1 base at V and 0 bases at J, with 12 bases between the two ends. The CDR3 extends over 16 amino acids. Germline CDR1 is LGHDT and CDR2 is YNNKEL (reference sequence).

The sample holds a few counts of this clone. The V gene is TRBV30, the J gene TRBJ2-1, with TRBD2 matching over 10 bases. CDR1 is GTSNPN and CDR2 is SVGIG in the germline V gene (reference sequence). Trimming at V came to 2 bases and at J to 2 bases, leaving 0 bases not matched to a gene. This CDR3 spans 14 amino acids. CDR3 residues: CAWSSGGAYNEQFF. The DNA for the CDR3 is TGTGCCTGGAGTAGCGGGGGGGCCTACAATGAGCAGTTCTTC.

This clone was counted a few times. CDR3 loop: CASSGQGTGGNQPQHF. CDR3 coding DNA: TGTGCCAGCAGTGGACAAGGAACAGGGGGCAATCAGCCCCAGCATTTT. This sequence joins TRBV6-6 and TRBJ1-5; 7 bases are a match to TRBD1. This CDR3 comprises 16 residues. Germline CDR1 MNHNY, CDR2 SVGAGI (reference sequence). The V and J ends lost 5 bases and 2 bases, in that order; junction bases with no gene match: 9.

The V call is TRBV27, the J call TRBJ2-6; no reliable D call. Germline V gene data show CDR1 as MNHEY and CDR2 as SMNVEV (reference sequence). Trimming left V 6 bases short and J 1 base short, with 4 bases between. CDR3 size: 13 residues. CDR3 bases: TGTGCCAGCAGCCTGTCTGGGGCCAACGTCCTGACTTTC. Its protein is CASSLSGANVLTF.

V is TRBV5-4 and J is TRBJ2-1; TRBD2 is a possible D gene (5 bases). V dropped 6 bases and J dropped 10 bases, with 17 bases sitting between them. The CDR3 covers 13 residues. CDR1 is SGHNT and CDR2 is YYREEE in the germline V gene (reference sequence). CDR3 protein: CASTHREAGEQFF. The CDR3, as DNA: TGTGCCAGCACCCACAGAGAGGCGGGCGAGCAGTTCTTC.

V usage is TRBV5-8 and J usage is TRBJ2-5; 7 positions agree with TRBD2. Germline V gene sequence: CDR1 SGHTS, CDR2 YDEGEE. The V gene end was trimmed by 4 bases and the J gene end by 5 bases; junction bases not matched to a gene: 11. The CDR3 has 15 residues. The CDR3 region has the DNA TGTGCCAGCAGCATGCCTTCGCAGGGAGGGGAGACCCAGTACTTC. Amino acids: CASSMPSQGGETQYF.

This clone was seen a single time. At the DNA level, this CDR3 is encoded by other sequences in the same sample as well. This sequence joins TRBV5-1 and TRBJ1-5, with 8 nucleotides matching TRBD1. Germline V gene lookup returns CDR1 SGHRS and CDR2 YFSETQ. After removal of 1 base from V and 4 bases from J, the junction contained 1 base not matched to a gene. This CDR3 region has 14 residues. The CDR3 loop is CASSLTGGNQPQHF. The DNA for the CDR3 is TGCGCCAGCAGCTTGACAGGGGGAAATCAGCCCCAGCATTTT.

V gene TRBV30 combines with J gene TRBJ2-2; 9 bases fit TRBD1. The germline CDR1 and CDR2 sequences are GTSNPN and SVGIG (reference sequence). This CDR3 has 15 residues. With 1 base clipped from V and 3 bases from J, the junction kept 3 bases outside the gene matches. CDR3 region: CAWSGGQGYTGELFF. For the CDR3, the DNA is TGTGCCTGGAGTGGGGGACAGGGATACACCGGGGAGCTGTTTTTT.

Ten or more counts support this clone. The chain employs TRBV3-1 (or the pseudogene TRBV3-2) and TRBJ1-2, with a tentative D call TRBD1 (6 bases). CDR1 and CDR2 (germline): LGHDT, YNNKEL (reference sequence). The CDR3 sequence is 13 residues long. Trimming stripped 2 bases from V and 7 bases from J, with 11 bases between. CDR3 nucleotide sequence: TGTGCCAGCAGCCAACGACAGGTATCTGGCTACACCTTC. It translates to CASSQRQVSGYTF.

The CDR3: CASSLGPTAYGYTF. The CDR3 region has the DNA TGTGCCAGCAGCTTAGGCCCCACAGCCTATGGCTACACCTTC. The chain employs TRBV7-9 and TRBJ1-2; no firm D call. Germline loops: CDR1 SEHNR, CDR2 FQNEAQ (reference sequence). Deletions cut 1 base from V and 4 bases from J, with 10 bases between. The CDR3 totals 14 residues. The full variable domain, rest sourced from reference TRBV7-9 and TRBJ1-2, is DTGVSQNPRHKITKRGQNVTFRCDPISEHNRLYWYRQTLGQGPEFLTYFQNEAQLEKSRLLSDRFSAERPKGSFSTLEIQRTEQGDSAMYLCASSLGPTAYGYTFGSGTRLTVV.

The V gene is TRBV5-1, the J gene TRBJ1-2; D is possibly TRBD1 (6 bases). Trimming left V 4 bases short and J 8 bases short, with 18 bases between. Germline V CDR1 and CDR2: SGHRS, YFSETQ. The CDR3 runs 14 residues. In DNA form, the CDR3 reads TGCGCCAGCAGCGCCGTACAGGGTTCATCGGGCTACACCTTC. Encoded protein: CASSAVQGSSGYTF.

This clone showed up just a few times. CDR3 in DNA: TGTGCCAGCAGCTACTTATCCCAGGGGGCCTTATATGGCTACACCTTC. It yields the protein CASSYLSQGALYGYTF. The J gene is TRBJ1-2, the V gene TRBV7-6, with 8 bases aligning to TRBD1. With V trimmed by 4 bases and J by 5 bases, 12 bases remained unmatched. The germline CDR1 and CDR2 sequences are SGHVS and FNYEAQ. The CDR3 runs to 16 residues.

The CDR3 loop reads CASSPTTDTQYF. CDR3 in DNA: TGTGCCAGCAGCCCGACTACGGATACGCAGTATTTT. The genes are TRBV7-2 and TRBJ2-3; possibly TRBD2 for D (5 bases). The CDR3 has 12 amino acids. The V end lost 5 bases, the J end lost 6 bases, and 9 bases lay between the germline ends. Germline CDR1 SGHTA, CDR2 FQGNSA. The full variable domain, completed using reference TRBV7-2 and TRBJ2-3, is GAGVSQSPSNKVTEKGKDVELRCDPISGHTALYWYRQSLGQGLEFLIYFQGNSAPDKSGLPSDRFSAERTGGSVSTLTIQRTQQEDSAVYLCASSPTTDTQYFGPGTRLTVL.

The genes are TRBV7-8 and TRBJ2-1, with 7 bases fitting TRBD2. The V gene end was trimmed by 4 bases and the J gene end by 9 bases; junction bases not matched to a gene: 12. The CDR3 length is 15 residues. Per the germline V gene, CDR1 is SGHVS and CDR2 is FQNEAQ. The chain's CDR3 is CASSSRGAGVSEQFF. DNA of the CDR3: TGTGCCAGCAGCTCCCGGGGCGCGGGGGTCAGTGAGCAGTTCTTC.